Listed below are T cell receptor beta chains from one sample, sequenced in a study of shared clonotypes between healthy human individuals. Clones were read by immunoSEQ multiplex PCR, and TCRdb kept only the in-frame ones, dropping some. This sample has approximately 1.9 million clones, with around 93% found just once. Material: naive CD8+ T cells from PBMCs. All receptors come from a man between 18 and 29 years old in good health. Some clones in this sample may be carry-over from other donors' samples. Each CDR3 is given with its conserved first and last residue. The D gene is left open where the match is weak. Only part of the rows carry a size: once, few, many, or a class if the clone is expanded.

V	J	D	size	length	CDR3	DNA
TRBV7-3	TRBJ1-1	.	.	15	CASSLTGGMNTEAFF	TGTGCCAGCAGCTTAACCGGGGGCATGAACACTGAAGCTTTCTTT
TRBV7-6	TRBJ2-1	.	once	14	CASSLEGFHNEQFF	TGTGCCAGCAGCTTAGAGGGGTTTCACAATGAGCAGTTCTTC
TRBV4-1	TRBJ2-7	.	.	14	CASSLQGDTYEQYF	TGCGCCAGCAGCCTTCAGGGTGATACCTACGAGCAGTACTTC
TRBV5-4	TRBJ2-7	TRBD2	.	16	CASSPSPSGSSYEQYF	TGTGCCAGCAGCCCCTCCCCTAGCGGGAGCTCCTACGAGCAGTACTTC
TRBV9	TRBJ2-3	.	.	14	CASSVGVSTDTQYF	TGTGCCAGCAGCGTAGGGGTTAGCACAGATACGCAGTATTTT
TRBV6-5	TRBJ2-1	TRBD2	.	14	CASRPGLAGGEQFF	TGTGCCAGCAGGCCGGGACTAGCGGGCGGTGAGCAGTTCTTC
TRBV30	TRBJ2-7	TRBD1	.	18	CAWSVIGRQGPPLYEQYF	TGTGCCTGGAGTGTTATCGGGAGACAGGGGCCACCTCTTTACGAGCAGTACTTC
TRBV6-5	TRBJ1-2	.	.	12	CASGPEDYGYTF	TGTGCCAGCGGCCCTGAGGACTATGGCTACACCTTC
TRBV27	TRBJ1-2	TRBD1	.	15	CASSGWNGQGFSYTF	TGTGCCAGCAGTGGATGGAACGGACAGGGATTTTCCTACACCTTC
TRBV27	TRBJ2-1	.	.	16	CASSPVGGNGVNEQFF	TGTGCCAGCAGTCCGGTCGGAGGCAACGGGGTAAATGAGCAGTTCTTC
TRBV7-9	TRBJ2-1	TRBD2	.	19	CASSQRTSGRASSYNEQFF	TGTGCCAGCAGCCAGAGGACTAGCGGGAGGGCCAGCTCCTACAATGAGCAGTTCTTC
TRBV27	TRBJ2-5	TRBD1	.	17	CASSPAGLGGRGETQYF	TGTGCCAGCAGTCCCGCGGGTCTAGGGGGCCGTGGGGAGACCCAGTACTTC
TRBV27	TRBJ2-7	.	.	15	CASGPGAGFRYEQYF	TGTGCCAGCGGCCCGGGGGCAGGGTTTCGTTACGAGCAGTACTTC
TRBV9	TRBJ1-2	.	.	13	CASSPDGQYGYTF	TGTGCCAGCAGCCCGGACGGTCAGTATGGCTACACCTTC
TRBV19	TRBJ1-5	.	.	16	CASSENPFPSNQPQHF	TGTGCCAGTAGCGAAAATCCATTCCCGAGCAATCAGCCCCAGCATTTT
TRBV9	TRBJ2-7	.	.	13	CASSVGGSYEQYF	TGTGCCAGCAGCGTAGGCGGATCCTACGAGCAGTACTTC
TRBV28	TRBJ2-7	.	.	16	CASSSPVAAASYEQYF	TGTGCCAGCAGTTCCCCCGTGGCGGCCGCCTCCTACGAGCAGTACTTC
TRBV4-1	TRBJ2-7	.	.	16	CASSQEPGLDPYEQYF	TGCGCCAGCAGCCAGGAGCCGGGACTGGATCCCTACGAGCAGTACTTC
TRBV4-3	TRBJ1-2	.	.	18	CASSQDRAYLTDSYGYTF	TGCGCCAGCAGCCAAGATAGGGCGTACCTGACGGACTCCTACGGCTACACCTTC
TRBV25-1	TRBJ1-6	.	.	13	CATSDGPFSPLHF	TGTGCCACCTCGGACGGTCCCTTTTCACCCCTCCACTTT
TRBV4-3	TRBJ2-2	.	once	15	CASSHGSTIPGELFF	TGCGCCAGCAGCCATGGCTCCACTATCCCCGGGGAGCTGTTTTTT
TRBV7-9	TRBJ2-3	.	.	14	CASRWGVSTDTQYF	TGTGCCAGCAGGTGGGGGGTAAGCACAGATACGCAGTATTTT
TRBV14	TRBJ2-7	.	.	15	CASSPRAGTSYEQYF	TGTGCCAGCAGCCCCCGGGCCGGGACAAGCTACGAGCAGTACTTC
TRBV15	TRBJ2-3	TRBD2	.	17	CAHPTGNSGRATDTQYF	TGTGCCCACCCCACGGGAAATAGCGGGAGGGCCACAGATACGCAGTATTTT
TRBV5-6	TRBJ1-4	.	once	17	CASSLYSGSDFNEKLFF	TGTGCCAGCAGCTTGTATTCAGGGTCCGACTTTAATGAAAAACTGTTTTTT
TRBV13	TRBJ1-2	.	.	12	CASSLGVRQGTF	TGTGCCAGCAGTTTGGGGGTTAGGCAGGGGACCTTC
TRBV9	TRBJ2-1	TRBD2	.	15	CASSASSGRANEQFF	TGTGCCAGCAGCGCTTCTAGCGGGAGGGCCAATGAGCAGTTCTTC
TRBV11-2	TRBJ2-5	.	.	15	CASSLTSRGQETQYF	TGTGCCAGCAGCTTAACCTCGAGGGGGCAAGAGACCCAGTACTTC
TRBV27	TRBJ2-1	.	.	13	CASENSAHNEQFF	TGTGCCAGCGAAAATAGCGCCCACAATGAGCAGTTCTTC
TRBV27	TRBJ1-1	.	.	16	CASSPGRVAGNTEAFF	TGTGCCAGCAGTCCCGGCAGGGTCGCGGGGAACACTGAAGCTTTCTTT
TRBV27	TRBJ2-7	.	.	11	CARDSSYEQYF	TGTGCCAGGGACTCTTCCTACGAGCAGTACTTC
TRBV2	TRBJ2-7	.	.	14	CASSGQGGAYEQYF	TGTGCCAGCAGTGGGCAGGGGGGGGCCTACGAGCAGTACTTC
TRBV28	TRBJ2-3	TRBD2	.	21	CASSLTLGASGRAGSSDTQYF	TGTGCCAGCAGTCTCACCCTTGGGGCTAGCGGGAGGGCTGGGTCGTCAGATACGCAGTATTTT
TRBV27	TRBJ1-4	TRBD1	.	14	CASSSTGASEKLFF	TGTGCCAGCAGTTCGACAGGGGCAAGTGAAAAACTGTTTTTT
TRBV15	TRBJ2-3	TRBD2	.	17	CATSRKGLAGAGDTQYF	TGTGCCACCAGCAGAAAAGGACTAGCAGGGGCAGGAGATACGCAGTATTTT
TRBV10-3	TRBJ2-1	.	.	14	CAISDTASYNEQFF	TGTGCCATCAGTGATACGGCCTCCTACAATGAGCAGTTCTTC
TRBV5-1	TRBJ2-5	.	.	18	CASSLVGIVAGPGETQYF	TGCGCCAGCAGCTTGGTGGGAATTGTGGCGGGACCTGGGGAGACCCAGTACTTC
TRBV5-1	TRBJ2-1	.	once	11	CASSIGNEQFF	TGCGCCAGCAGCATAGGGAATGAGCAGTTCTTC
TRBV10-3	TRBJ2-3	.	.	15	CAISESAGPTDTQYF	TGTGCCATCAGTGAGTCAGCAGGGCCCACAGATACGCAGTATTTT
TRBV27	TRBJ1-5	.	.	14	CASSPSGFSQPQHF	TGTGCCAGCAGCCCATCAGGGTTCTCTCAGCCCCAGCATTTT
TRBV5-8	TRBJ1-5	.	.	17	CASSLDFSGFSNQPQHF	TGTGCCAGCAGCTTGGATTTTTCGGGATTCAGCAATCAGCCCCAGCATTTT
TRBV5-1	TRBJ2-1	.	.	17	CASSLLSDYLPYNEQFF	TGCGCCAGCAGCTTGCTTTCGGACTACCTCCCCTACAATGAGCAGTTCTTC
TRBV9	TRBJ2-2	TRBD2	.	19	CASSVAPRTSGSWGGELFF	TGTGCCAGCAGCGTAGCCCCCCGGACTAGCGGGAGCTGGGGCGGGGAGCTGTTTTTT
TRBV7-6	TRBJ2-1	.	.	15	CASSLNRVSYNEQFF	TGTGCCAGCAGCTTGAACAGGGTATCCTACAATGAGCAGTTCTTC
TRBV7-9	TRBJ1-2	.	few	13	CASSFDSLYGYTF	TGTGCCAGCAGCTTCGACAGCCTTTATGGCTACACCTTC
TRBV28	TRBJ2-2	TRBD2	.	20	CASSLRGGWTSGTNTGELFF	TGTGCCAGCAGTTTGAGGGGGGGCTGGACTAGCGGAACGAACACCGGGGAGCTGTTTTTT
TRBV7-3	TRBJ2-3	TRBD2	.	15	CASSLIRLAKDTQYF	TGTGCCAGCAGCTTGATCCGACTAGCGAAGGATACGCAGTATTTT
TRBV25-1	TRBJ2-1	.	.	14	CASSARDSYNEQFF	TGTGCCAGCAGTGCGAGGGACTCCTACAATGAGCAGTTCTTC
TRBV5-1	TRBJ1-1	TRBD1	.	16	CASSPGTAGLNTEAFF	TGCGCCAGCAGCCCAGGGACAGCTGGATTGAACACTGAAGCTTTCTTT
TRBV11-2	TRBJ2-1	.	once	17	CASSLGDTGSSYNEQFF	TGTGCCAGCAGCTTAGGGGATACTGGAAGCTCCTACAATGAGCAGTTCTTC